The 5 T cell receptor beta chains below were found in one sample sequenced in a study of T-cell memory formation after mild COVID-19. TCRdb reprocessed the 5' RACE reads via MiXCR and lists one record per CDR3 protein. The data contain 470,000 or so distinct CDR3 sequences, nearly 25% of them singletons. The specimen sequenced was PBMCs or a T cell subset sorted from them (not recorded which). These receptors all come from an adult woman who had mild COVID-19 (a few samples of this study predate the infection). Cell type and time point are not known.

The V gene is TRBV23-1, the J gene TRBJ2-3; 7 bases agree with TRBD1. TRBV23-1 is placed among ORFs of uncertain function. V lost 2 bases to trimming and J lost 1 base; unmatched junction nucleotides: 9. The CDR3 runs to 17 residues. The CDR3 nucleotides read TGCGCCAGCAGTCAAGGGGGACAGACGAAGGGCACAGATACGCAGTATTTT. Its protein product is CASSQGGQTKGTDTQYF.

Concerning this clonotype itself: At one end the junction does not follow the germline gene, possibly because of a read error. This chain links TRBV7-3 with TRBJ2-1, with 8 nucleotides matching TRBD2. Germline loops: CDR1 SGHTA, CDR2 FQGTGA. This CDR3 has 16 residues. CDR3 DNA sequence: TGTGCCAGCATCTTACCGGGACTAGGCTCCTACAATGAGCAGTTCTTC. Translation: CASILPGLGSYNEQFF.

There are a few counts of this clonotype. The gene calls are TRBV7-6 and TRBJ2-7; a possible D gene is TRBD1 (5 bases). Trimming cost V 3 bases and J 9 bases, with 12 bases left between them. CDR3 length equals 12 residues. Per germline, CDR1 SGHVS and CDR2 FNYEAQ. CDR3 loop: CASSLDNMGQYF. The CDR3 DNA follows: TGTGCCAGCAGCTTGGACAACATGGGGCAGTACTTC.

This rearrangement joins TRBV5-5 to TRBJ2-3, with unresolved D. This CDR3 contains 12 residues. The germline V gene encodes CDR1 SGHKS and CDR2 YYEKEE (reference sequence). V was shortened by 0 bases and J by 12 bases, with 11 bases between the two germline ends. DNA of the CDR3: TGTGCCAGCAGCTTGGCCTTGACCCCCCAGTATTTT. Amino acids: CASSLALTPQYF.

This clonotype was found many times. This chain links TRBV5-1 with TRBJ2-1; D not resolved. The CDR3 totals 13 residues. Germline CDR1 SGHRS, CDR2 YFSETQ. V dropped 0 bases and J dropped 7 bases, with 8 bases sitting between them. The CDR3 nucleotides read TGCGCCAGCAGCTTGGTAGATAGGAATGAGCAGTTCTTC. It translates to CASSLVDRNEQFF.